This record concerns one T cell receptor (beta chain) sequence. This sample stems from a study of T cell changes during pregnancy in multiple sclerosis. Using immunoSEQ multiplex PCR, the repertoire was profiled, and TCRdb retains in-frame clones only, with some absent. The sample holds 66,000 or so clones; around 90% are singletons and the top ten take 0.89%. Germline lookup yields CDR1 LGHNA and CDR2 YNFKEQ. The CDR3 length is 16 residues. V lost 1 base, J lost 0 bases, and 5 bases stayed unmatched. The source was peripheral blood, collected in the first trimester of pregnancy. The receptor comes from a female donor in good health, enrolled as a control in a pregnancy study. This chain links TRBV4-2 with TRBJ1-2; 7 nucleotides agree with TRBD1. CDR3 loop: CASSQGTGETNYGYTF. In DNA, the CDR3 is TGTGCCAGCAGCCAAGGAACAGGGGAAACTAACTATGGCTACACCTTC.